This TCR beta chain comes out of a study of identical twins' blood T cells. Details on this clonotype: Just one base apart from a much larger clone, this may be a read error.

TCRdb reanalysed the 5' RACE reads using MiXCR and keeps one entry per CDR3 protein. The sample has a few hundred thousand distinct CDR3 sequences, about 28% seen once; the top ten hold 6% to 7%. V gave up 5 bases and J gave up 6 bases, with 17 bases separating them. Germline CDR1 reads SGHAT; CDR2 reads FQNNGV. CDR3 length: 15 amino acids. The sequence was collected from a woman aged 18 to 55 in good health. The sequencing sample was made of PBMCs. J is TRBJ1-5 and V is TRBV11-2; D might be TRBD1 (5 bases). DNA of the CDR3: TGTGCCAGCAGCATGGACGGGGGGTTCGCTCAGCCCCAGCATTTT. Its protein product is CASSMDGGFAQPQHF.